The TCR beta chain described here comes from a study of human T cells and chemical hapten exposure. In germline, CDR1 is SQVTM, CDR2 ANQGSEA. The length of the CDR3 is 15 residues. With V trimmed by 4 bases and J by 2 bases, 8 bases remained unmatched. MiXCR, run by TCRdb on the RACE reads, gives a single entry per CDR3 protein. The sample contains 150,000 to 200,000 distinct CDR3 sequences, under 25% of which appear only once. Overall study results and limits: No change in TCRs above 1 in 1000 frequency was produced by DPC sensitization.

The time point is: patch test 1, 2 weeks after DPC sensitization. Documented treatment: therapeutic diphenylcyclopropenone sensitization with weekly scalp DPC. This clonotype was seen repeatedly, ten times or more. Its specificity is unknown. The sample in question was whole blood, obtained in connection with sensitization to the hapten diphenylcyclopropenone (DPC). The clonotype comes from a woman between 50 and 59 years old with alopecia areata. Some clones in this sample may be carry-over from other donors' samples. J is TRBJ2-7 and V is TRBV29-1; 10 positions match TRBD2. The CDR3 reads CSVVGGLASAYEQYF. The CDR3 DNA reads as TGCAGCGTTGTGGGGGGACTAGCGTCTGCCTACGAGCAGTACTTC.